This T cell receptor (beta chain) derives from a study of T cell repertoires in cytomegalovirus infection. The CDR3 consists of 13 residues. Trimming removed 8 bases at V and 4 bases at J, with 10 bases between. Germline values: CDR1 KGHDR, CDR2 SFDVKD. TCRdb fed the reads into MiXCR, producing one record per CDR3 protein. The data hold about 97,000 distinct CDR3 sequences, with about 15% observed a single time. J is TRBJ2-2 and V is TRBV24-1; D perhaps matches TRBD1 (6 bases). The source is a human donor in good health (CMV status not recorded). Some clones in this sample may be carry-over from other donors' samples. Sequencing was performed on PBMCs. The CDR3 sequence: CATIDRITGELFF. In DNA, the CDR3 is TGTGCCACCATCGACAGGATCACCGGGGAGCTGTTTTTT.